The rows below give T cell receptor beta chains drawn from one sample of a study of cytomegalovirus exposure and HLA in healthy donors. The data were produced by immunoSEQ multiplex PCR, yet TCRdb's version contains in-frame clones alone and is incomplete. The sample carries roughly 110,000 clones, just under 70% recorded once. Input material: PBMCs. The receptors originated from a man under 40 in good health and CMV-seropositive. The CDR3 runs from the conserved cysteine through the conserved F or W. Each record gives: V gene, clone size, J gene, D gene, CDR3 DNA, CDR3 protein. A D gene is named only where the DNA matches it firmly. The size of a clone is reported for some rows only, either as once, few or many, or as a class for expanded clones.

TRBV9,NA,TRBJ2-1,NA,TGTGCCAGCAGCCTTACCCGGGGTGAGCAGTTCTTC,CASSLTRGEQFF
TRBV7-9,few,TRBJ2-2,TRBD2,TGTGCCAGCAGCTACAACCTGGTGCGGGGGGGCCGAAGACCGGGGGAGCTGTTTTTT,CASSYNLVRGGRRPGELFF
TRBV4-1,NA,TRBJ2-1,TRBD2,TGCGCCAGCAGCCAAGATACCGGGGGGGCCGGGTTCTTC,CASSQDTGGAGFF
TRBV7-9,NA,TRBJ1-4,NA,TGTGCCAGCAGTCAATTGTGGGGAGGCCGAAATGAAAAACTGTTTTTT,CASSQLWGGRNEKLFF
TRBV4-3,NA,TRBJ1-5,NA,TGCGCCAGCAGCCAAGGGGCAGGAGGGAATCAGCCCCAGCATTTT,CASSQGAGGNQPQHF
TRBV4-1,NA,TRBJ2-7,NA,TGCGCCAGCAGCCAAGATCCGAGCGGACTCTCCTACGAGCAGTACTTC,CASSQDPSGLSYEQYF
TRBV15,NA,TRBJ2-1,TRBD1,TGTGCCACCAGCAGAGAAGGGACAGGGGGCATCAATGAGCAGTTCTTC,CATSREGTGGINEQFF
TRBV5-1,NA,TRBJ1-1,TRBD1,TGCGCCAGCAGCTTGGGATACAGGGGTATGAACACTGAAGCTTTCTTT,CASSLGYRGMNTEAFF
TRBV27,NA,TRBJ1-2,TRBD1,TGTGCCAGCAGTTTCTCCGGACAGGAAGGGAACTATGGCTACACCTTC,CASSFSGQEGNYGYTF
TRBV7-8,few,TRBJ2-4,TRBD1,TGTGCCAGCAGCTTAGCGCCGGGACAGGGGCGCTTAAAGTCCAAAAACATTCAGTACTTC,CASSLAPGQGRLKSKNIQYF
TRBV19,NA,TRBJ1-2,TRBD1,TGTGCCAGTAGTCTAAGACAGGGGGACTATGGCTACACCTTC,CASSLRQGDYGYTF
TRBV5-1,NA,TRBJ1-2,NA,TGCGCCAGCAGCTTGGCAGGGTTAACCTATGGCTACACCTTC,CASSLAGLTYGYTF
TRBV4-2,NA,TRBJ2-5,TRBD2,TGTGCCAGCAGCCAAGAGCGGGGGGGCCAAGAGACCCAGTACTTC,CASSQERGGQETQYF
TRBV9,NA,TRBJ2-3,TRBD2,TGTGCCAGCAGCGTAGGGTCAGGGCGGAGGACTAGCGGCACAGATACGCAGTATTTT,CASSVGSGRRTSGTDTQYF
TRBV19,once,TRBJ1-5,NA,TGTGCCAGTAGTCTACAGGGACGAGAAACCCTGCGAAATCAGCCCCAGCATTTT,CASSLQGRETLRNQPQHF
TRBV19,NA,TRBJ1-5,NA,TGTGCCAGTAGTATAGTGGGAGGAACCAATCAGCCCCAGCATTTT,CASSIVGGTNQPQHF
TRBV4-1,few,TRBJ1-4,NA,TGCGCCAGCAGCCAAGCGACAGGAAATGAAAAACTGTTTTTT,CASSQATGNEKLFF
TRBV5-1,NA,TRBJ2-3,TRBD2,TGCGCCAGCAGTTCGGACAGACTAGCGGGCGGAGATACGCAGTATTTT,CASSSDRLAGGDTQYF
TRBV18,NA,TRBJ2-1,TRBD2,TGTGCCAGCTCAAACGTTTCGGCGGGAGTCCTCAATGAGCAGTTCTTC,CASSNVSAGVLNEQFF
TRBV19,NA,TRBJ2-1,TRBD2,TGTGCCAGTAGTATAGATCTCGGACTAGCTGGTGGCCATGAGCAGTTCTTC,CASSIDLGLAGGHEQFF
TRBV27,few,TRBJ2-3,NA,TGTGCCAGCAGTTTCTTGGGAGGAGCGGGCACAGATACGCAGTATTTT,CASSFLGGAGTDTQYF
TRBV5-1,NA,TRBJ2-1,TRBD2,TGCGCCAGCAGCCTAGAGACTAGCGATTACAATGAGCAGTTCTTC,CASSLETSDYNEQFF
TRBV29-1,NA,TRBJ2-7,TRBD2,TGCAGCGTAGGGACTAGCGGGGCCTACGAGCAGTACTTC,CSVGTSGAYEQYF
TRBV4-1,NA,TRBJ2-1,TRBD2,TGCGCCAGCAGTGACAGCGGGAGAAATAATGAGCAGTTCTTC,CASSDSGRNNEQFF
TRBV5-4,NA,TRBJ2-7,TRBD1,TGTGCCAGCAGTTTAACCGGGACAGGAACCTACGAGCAGTACTTC,CASSLTGTGTYEQYF
TRBV4-2,NA,TRBJ2-7,NA,TGTGCCAGCAGCCAAGGAGACTCTAACTACGAGCAGTACTTC,CASSQGDSNYEQYF
TRBV27,NA,TRBJ2-5,TRBD2,TGTGCCAGCAGTCCCCGGGGGGTCTCGGAGACCCAGTACTTC,CASSPRGVSETQYF
TRBV30,few,TRBJ1-2,NA,TGTGCCTGGAGTGGACCTGGGGGGTACTATGGCTACACCTTC,CAWSGPGGYYGYTF
TRBV6-4,NA,TRBJ1-5,NA,TGTGCCAGCAGTGACTCGGGGCCAACCTCATGGAGTCCTCAGCCCCAGCATTTT,CASSDSGPTSWSPQPQHF
TRBV19,few,TRBJ1-2,TRBD1,TGTGCCAGTAGTCCCCGAGCGAGGGGGCCCATACCTTCTAACTATGGCTACACCTTC,CASSPRARGPIPSNYGYTF
TRBV10-3,NA,TRBJ1-2,NA,TGTGCCACGACACCACGACTCGGGGACATCCTTAACTATGGCTACACCTTC,CATTPRLGDILNYGYTF
TRBV29-1,NA,TRBJ1-1,TRBD1,TGCAGCGCCCTTTCCGACAGGGCGAACACTGAAGCTTTCTTT,CSALSDRANTEAFF
TRBV7-3,NA,TRBJ2-1,TRBD2,TGTGCCAGCAGTTTCCTAGCGGTCTCCTACAATGAGCAGTTCTTC,CASSFLAVSYNEQFF
TRBV29-1,NA,TRBJ2-5,NA,TGCAGCGTTGAAGAAACAGGTTCTGGACAAGAGACCCAGTACTTC,CSVEETGSGQETQYF
TRBV12-5,NA,TRBJ1-5,NA,TGTGCTAGTGGTTTGATATTTGGACAGAGCAATCAGCCCCAGCATTTT,CASGLIFGQSNQPQHF
TRBV7-8,NA,TRBJ1-1,NA,TGTGCCAGCAGCTTAGTTCATGGGGCTATGGGCACTGAAGCTTTCTTT,CASSLVHGAMGTEAFF
TRBV7-3,NA,TRBJ2-1,NA,TGTGCCAGCAGCTTATGGAGGGGGCTGAGCTCCTACAATGAGCAGTTCTTC,CASSLWRGLSSYNEQFF
TRBV7-2,NA,TRBJ1-6,NA,TGTGCCAGCGGCTTCGAGGGATCCCTCCACTTT,CASGFEGSLHF
TRBV12-5,NA,TRBJ1-5,TRBD1,TGTGCTAGTGGTTTGGGACAGGGTCAGAATCAGCCCCAGCATTTT,CASGLGQGQNQPQHF